The 2 T cell receptor beta chains listed next were all sequenced from one sample in a study of blood T cell repertoires in COVID-19. Libraries were prepared by immunoSEQ multiplex PCR; TCRdb keeps only in-frame clonotypes and omits some of them. The sample shows about 88,000 clones, 88% of them seen only once. What was sequenced was peripheral blood. Every receptor here comes from a woman of 80 years or more with acute or convalescent COVID-19.

V is TRBV6-2 or TRBV6-3 and J is TRBJ2-3; D perhaps matches TRBD1 (5 bases). V shed 2 bases and J shed 2 bases, with 17 bases lying between them. The CDR3 is made up of 17 amino acids. Germline V gene lookup returns CDR1 MNHEY and CDR2 SVGEGT. CDR3 in amino acids: CASSYGRQQVSTDTQYF. The DNA of the CDR3 is TGTGCCAGCAGTTACGGAAGACAGCAGGTCTCCACAGATACGCAGTATTTT.

V gene TRBV28 combines with J gene TRBJ1-5; D is undetermined. The CDR3 is 15 residues long. Germline loops: CDR1 MDHEN, CDR2 SYDVKM. V was clipped by 2 bases and J by 0 bases, with 8 bases between them. CDR3 sequence (DNA): TGTGCCAGCAGTTTAGCGGGCTATAGCAATCAGCCCCAGCATTTT. Protein product: CASSLAGYSNQPQHF. Supplemented by reference TRBV28 and TRBJ1-5, the full variable domain reads DVKVTQSSRYLVKRTGEKVFLECVQDMDHENMFWYRQDPGLGLRLIYFSYDVKMKEKGDIPEGYSVSREKKERFSLILESASTNQTSMYLCASSLAGYSNQPQHFGDGTRLSIL.